The clone carrying this T cell receptor (beta chain) was seen a few times. Antigen specificity is unknown. This record comes from a study of tumor and adjacent non-tumor tissue in lung cancer. No cell sorting was done before RNA was extracted from the tissue. This non-tumor lung sample came from over 3 cm beyond the tumor edge. Donors were chemotherapy-naive, newly diagnosed lung cancer surgical patients in China, August–late 2014. This CDR3 is 16 amino acids long. Findings of the study overall: In normal lung, the top 100 clones were significantly more dominant than in tumor. Compared with tumor, normal lung showed significantly lower TCR diversity.

A modified ARM-PCR protocol with three rounds of nested PCR amplified TCRbeta. TCRdb reanalysed the multiplex PCR reads using MiXCR and keeps one entry per CDR3 protein. The sample has 90,000 to 120,000 distinct CDR3 sequences; roughly two thirds are singletons. This TCR came from a man between 25 and 39 years old with non-small cell lung cancer. The chain couples TRBV12-3 or TRBV12-4 to TRBJ2-1; a possible D gene is TRBD1 (5 bases). The source material was distant non-tumor lung tissue. The CDR3 spells CVSTPQGRAYGNEQFF. In DNA form, the CDR3 reads TGTGTTAGCACCCCCCAAGGCAGGGCGTATGGGAATGAGCAGTTCTTC.